The sequence of this TCR beta chain was determined in a study of blood T cell repertoires in COVID-19. The wider study: Samples came from the United States, Italy and Spain, spanning acute and convalescent COVID-19.

Seattle-derived patients entered the study during active infection and were followed longitudinally. Of note for this clone: Other DNA variants within this sample encode the same CDR3.

V was cut by 3 bases and J by 0 bases, with 5 bases left in between. CDR3 length equals 13 residues. CDR1 MDHEN and CDR2 SYDVKM come from the germline V gene. In the original processing: Amplification from reference gene primers served as the basis for estimated nucleated cell counts. Measured with immunoSEQ multiplex PCR; TCRdb has only the in-frame clones, and not every one. D and trimming come from the DNA, and the V and J calls and clone size come from that table. The sample contains 300,000 to 400,000 clones, around 88% of which appear only once. The sequencing input was peripheral blood. The origin of this receptor is a woman aged 30 to 39 with COVID-19, enrolled during active disease. V is TRBV28 and J is TRBJ1-2; D unclear. CDR3 sequence: CASSFSSNYGYTF. DNA of the CDR3: TGTGCCAGCAGTTTTTCGTCTAACTATGGCTACACCTTC.